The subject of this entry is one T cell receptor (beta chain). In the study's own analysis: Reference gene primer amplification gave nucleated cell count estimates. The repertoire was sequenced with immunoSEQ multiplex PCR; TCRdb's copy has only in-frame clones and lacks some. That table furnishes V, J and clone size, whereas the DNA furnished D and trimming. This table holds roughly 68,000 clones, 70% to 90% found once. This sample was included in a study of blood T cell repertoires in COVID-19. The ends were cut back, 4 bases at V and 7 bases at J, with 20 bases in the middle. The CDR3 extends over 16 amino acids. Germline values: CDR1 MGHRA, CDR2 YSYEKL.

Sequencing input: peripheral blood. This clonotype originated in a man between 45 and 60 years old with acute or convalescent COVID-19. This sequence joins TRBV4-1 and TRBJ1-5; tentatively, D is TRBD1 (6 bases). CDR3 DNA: TGCGCCAGCAGCCCTACCCCCGGGACACCGGTCCAGCCCCAGCATTTT. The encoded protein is CASSPTPGTPVQPQHF.